These T cell receptor beta chains were read from a single sample in a study of radiotherapy plus CTLA-4 blockade in lung cancer. TCRdb's table, derived via immunoSEQ multiplex PCR, lists solely in-frame clones and lacks some. The repertoire holds 9,500 to 15,000 clones, with about 81% as singletons. The sequences come from peripheral blood, collected from a patient treated with radiotherapy plus ipilimumab. The receptors originated from a human donor with non-small cell lung cancer that progressed on radiotherapy plus ipilimumab. CDR3s include the opening cysteine and the closing phenylalanine or tryptophan. A D gene is named only where the DNA matches it firmly. Clone size appears in some rows only: once, few, many, or a class for an expanded clone.

J: TRBJ1-6
D: -
V: TRBV27
size: -
DNA: TGTGCCAGCAGTTTACACATCCCGGATAATTCACCCCTCCACTTT
CDR3: CASSLHIPDNSPLHF

J: TRBJ2-1
D: -
V: TRBV4-3
size: few
DNA: TGCGCCAGCAGCCAAGATTTAGGGGGCGGGAAAGGAAATGAGCAGTTCTTC
CDR3: CASSQDLGGGKGNEQFF

J: TRBJ2-5
D: -
V: TRBV7-9
size: -
DNA: TGTGCCAGCAGCACCGGGACACTACAAGAGACCCAGTACTTC
CDR3: CASSTGTLQETQYF

J: TRBJ2-7
D: -
V: TRBV18
size: once
DNA: TGTGCCAGCTCACCACCCGATAGCGCCTACGAGCAGTACTTC
CDR3: CASSPPDSAYEQYF

J: TRBJ1-2
D: TRBD1
V: TRBV6-6
size: -
DNA: TGTGCCAGCAGTTATTTCGGGACAGGTAGTGGCTACACCTTC
CDR3: CASSYFGTGSGYTF

J: TRBJ2-7
D: -
V: TRBV27
size: once
DNA: TGTGCCAGCAGTTTAGGTCCCCCCTACGAGCAGTACTTC
CDR3: CASSLGPPYEQYF

J: TRBJ1-6
D: TRBD1
V: TRBV27
size: once
DNA: TGTGCCAGCAGTTTGGCCCACAGGGGGATATCTCTTAATTCACCCCTCCACTTT
CDR3: CASSLAHRGISLNSPLHF

J: TRBJ2-3
D: TRBD2
V: TRBV5-4
size: -
DNA: TGTGCCAGCAGCTTCACCGGGGGGAGCACAGATACGCAGTATTTT
CDR3: CASSFTGGSTDTQYF

J: TRBJ2-3
D: -
V: TRBV27
size: -
DNA: TGTGCCAGCAGGTTATACGGGGGATCCGTATACACAGATACGCAGTATTTT
CDR3: CASRLYGGSVYTDTQYF

J: TRBJ2-7
D: -
V: TRBV7-3
size: once
DNA: TGTGCCAGCAGCTTGGGGGGGCTCGTCTACGAGCAGTACTTC
CDR3: CASSLGGLVYEQYF

J: TRBJ1-5
D: -
V: TRBV5-6
size: few
DNA: TGTGCCAGCAGCTTAGGGGGGTATAGCAATCAGCCCCAGCATTTT
CDR3: CASSLGGYSNQPQHF

J: TRBJ2-7
D: -
V: TRBV11-1
size: -
DNA: TGTGCCAGCAGCTTACCACAGTGGCGGGGAAAAGACTACGAGCAGTACTTC
CDR3: CASSLPQWRGKDYEQYF

J: TRBJ1-5
D: -
V: TRBV6-5
size: -
DNA: TGTGCCACTCGAGGGCTGCGGGGGCAGCCCCAGCATTTT
CDR3: CATRGLRGQPQHF

J: TRBJ2-7
D: -
V: TRBV15
size: -
DNA: TGTGCCACCAGCATGGGGCTAGCCTACGAGCAGTACTTC
CDR3: CATSMGLAYEQYF

J: TRBJ1-1
D: -
V: TRBV7-9
size: -
DNA: TGTGCCAGCAGCTTCCGGTCCGGTGCTTTCTTT
CDR3: CASSFRSGAFF

J: TRBJ1-5
D: -
V: TRBV19
size: -
DNA: TGTGCCAGTAGTATAATCAGGGTGGGGAATCAGCCCCAGCATTTT
CDR3: CASSIIRVGNQPQHF

J: TRBJ1-3
D: TRBD1
V: TRBV7-9
size: few
DNA: TGTGCCAGCAGCCACCGGGACAGCTCTGGAAACACCATATATTTT
CDR3: CASSHRDSSGNTIYF

J: TRBJ1-3
D: TRBD1
V: TRBV6-1
size: few
DNA: TGTGCCAGCAATGAGAGGCCGACAGGGGCTTTTGGAAACACCATATATTTT
CDR3: CASNERPTGAFGNTIYF

J: TRBJ1-1
D: -
V: TRBV11-2
size: -
DNA: TGTGCCAGCAGCTTAAGCTTGGGGAGTACTGAAGCTTTCTTT
CDR3: CASSLSLGSTEAFF

J: TRBJ1-5
D: -
V: TRBV4-1
size: -
DNA: TGCGCCAGCAGCCAAGTCGGGCGCGGACCCCGGTTTCAGCCCCAGCATTTT
CDR3: CASSQVGRGPRFQPQHF

J: TRBJ2-7
D: -
V: TRBV12-5
size: -
DNA: TGTGCTAGTTCATTTAGAAGCTCCTACGAGCAGTACTTC
CDR3: CASSFRSSYEQYF

J: TRBJ2-7
D: TRBD1
V: TRBV5-4
size: -
DNA: TGTGCCAGCAGCATGGGACAGGCCTACGAGCAGTACTTC
CDR3: CASSMGQAYEQYF

J: TRBJ2-6
D: -
V: TRBV5-1
size: -
DNA: TGCACCAGCGGTCTCGGGGAACTCTCTGGGGCCAACGTCCTGACTTTC
CDR3: CTSGLGELSGANVLTF

J: TRBJ2-5
D: TRBD2
V: TRBV6-1
size: few
DNA: TGTGCCAGCAGTGAGACGGGGGGGCAAGAGACCCAGTACTTC
CDR3: CASSETGGQETQYF

J: TRBJ1-2
D: -
V: TRBV7-2
size: -
DNA: TGTGCCAGCAGCTCGGCCTCGGCGGGGGGCTACACCTTC
CDR3: CASSSASAGGYTF

J: TRBJ2-7
D: -
V: TRBV9
size: -
DNA: TGTGCCAGCAGCGTAGAAATGGGAGGCGAGCAGTACTTC
CDR3: CASSVEMGGEQYF

J: TRBJ2-5
D: TRBD2
V: TRBV7-9
size: -
DNA: TGTGCCAGCAGCTCGGGGACTAGCAGGGGTCCAGAGACCCAGTACTTC
CDR3: CASSSGTSRGPETQYF

J: TRBJ1-3
D: -
V: TRBV4-2
size: once
DNA: TGTGCCAGCAGCCAGTCACAGGGTCTCTCTGGAAACACCATATATTTT
CDR3: CASSQSQGLSGNTIYF

J: TRBJ1-5
D: -
V: TRBV11-2
size: -
DNA: TGTGCCAGCAGCTTATCGGCGGATAGCAATCAGCCCCAGCATTTT
CDR3: CASSLSADSNQPQHF

J: TRBJ2-5
D: -
V: TRBV11-1
size: -
DNA: TGTGCCAGCAGCTTCTATGAGACCCAGTACTTC
CDR3: CASSFYETQYF

J: TRBJ2-2
D: TRBD2
V: TRBV5-4
size: -
DNA: TGTGCCAGCAGAGATCAGACTAGCGGGGGGGCCGGAGGGGAGCTGTTTTTT
CDR3: CASRDQTSGGAGGELFF

J: TRBJ2-3
D: -
V: TRBV11-2
size: -
DNA: TGTGCCAGCAGCTTACCCCGTGGTGGGGGGCCGGGAGATACGCAGTATTTT
CDR3: CASSLPRGGGPGDTQYF

J: TRBJ2-7
D: -
V: TRBV19
size: -
DNA: TGTGCCAGTACCCCCGGGCAGGCCATTGGGGCCTACGAGCAGTACTTC
CDR3: CASTPGQAIGAYEQYF

J: TRBJ1-2
D: -
V: TRBV6-1
size: -
DNA: TGTGCCAGCAGTTCCATCTTTGGGGAGAACTATGGCTACACCTTC
CDR3: CASSSIFGENYGYTF

J: TRBJ1-2
D: -
V: TRBV2
size: -
DNA: TGTGCCAGCAGTAAAGGCCCTCCGTATGACAGGACGGGTAGGGGCTACACCTTC
CDR3: CASSKGPPYDRTGRGYTF

J: TRBJ1-1
D: -
V: TRBV6-6
size: -
DNA: TGTGCCAGCAGTTACGAAGCTGGTAGTGACACTGAAGCTTTCTTT
CDR3: CASSYEAGSDTEAFF

J: TRBJ1-5
D: -
V: TRBV7-9
size: -
DNA: TGTGCCAGCAGCTTAGCGCAGGCAGGGGATCAGCCCCAGCATTTT
CDR3: CASSLAQAGDQPQHF

J: TRBJ2-7
D: -
V: TRBV5-1
size: -
DNA: TGCGCCAGCAGCTTGTCCCTCCTCGGCGCAGGGAAGGGCTACGAGCAGTACTTC
CDR3: CASSLSLLGAGKGYEQYF

J: TRBJ2-7
D: TRBD1
V: TRBV12-5
size: few
DNA: TGTGCTAGTGGTTTGGTACCAGACTCGGGACAGGGGGCATACGAGCAGTACTTC
CDR3: CASGLVPDSGQGAYEQYF

J: TRBJ2-2
D: TRBD1
V: TRBV2
size: -
DNA: TGTGCCAGCTCGGACAGGTCGAACACCGGGGAGCTGTTTTTT
CDR3: CASSDRSNTGELFF

J: TRBJ2-7
D: -
V: TRBV6-1
size: -
DNA: TGTGCCACCAGGGGGAGGGGGATGGGCGAGCAGTACTTC
CDR3: CATRGRGMGEQYF

J: TRBJ1-1
D: -
V: TRBV6-5
size: once
DNA: TGTGCCAGCAGTTACACCTTCGGAATTTTGAACACTGAAGCTTTCTTT
CDR3: CASSYTFGILNTEAFF

J: TRBJ1-4
D: TRBD1
V: TRBV19
size: -
DNA: TGTGCCAGTAGTTACAGGGGGCCAAATGAAAAACTGTTTTTT
CDR3: CASSYRGPNEKLFF

J: TRBJ1-2
D: -
V: TRBV4-1
size: -
DNA: TGCGCCAGCAGCCAAGAAGGGACCCAGGGCAGGGACTATGGCTACACCTTC
CDR3: CASSQEGTQGRDYGYTF

J: TRBJ2-6
D: -
V: TRBV2
size: -
DNA: TGTGCCAGCAGATCGGGGATCGTCCCTGGGGCCAACGTCCTGACTTTC
CDR3: CASRSGIVPGANVLTF

J: TRBJ1-4
D: -
V: TRBV6-5
size: -
DNA: TGTGCCAGCAGTTACTCGTCCAGGGAAGGAGGAAAACTGTTTTTT
CDR3: CASSYSSREGGKLFF

J: TRBJ1-5
D: -
V: TRBV2
size: -
DNA: TGTGCCAGCAGCGAAAATACACAGGGAACTCAGCCCCAGCATTTT
CDR3: CASSENTQGTQPQHF

J: TRBJ2-7
D: -
V: TRBV19
size: -
DNA: TGTGCCACTAGACTGTCGGAGGACTTCTACGAGCAGTACTTC
CDR3: CATRLSEDFYEQYF

J: TRBJ1-1
D: -
V: TRBV7-9
size: -
DNA: TGTGCCAGCGGCAGTTCCACTGAAGCTTTCTTT
CDR3: CASGSSTEAFF

J: TRBJ2-2
D: -
V: TRBV29-1
size: -
DNA: TGCAGCGTTGAAGGAGGGGTTGGTGCCACGAGGGAGCTGTTTTTT
CDR3: CSVEGGVGATRELFF

J: TRBJ2-5
D: TRBD1
V: TRBV6-5
size: -
DNA: TGTGCCAGCAAGACAGGGTTCGAGACCCAGTACTTC
CDR3: CASKTGFETQYF